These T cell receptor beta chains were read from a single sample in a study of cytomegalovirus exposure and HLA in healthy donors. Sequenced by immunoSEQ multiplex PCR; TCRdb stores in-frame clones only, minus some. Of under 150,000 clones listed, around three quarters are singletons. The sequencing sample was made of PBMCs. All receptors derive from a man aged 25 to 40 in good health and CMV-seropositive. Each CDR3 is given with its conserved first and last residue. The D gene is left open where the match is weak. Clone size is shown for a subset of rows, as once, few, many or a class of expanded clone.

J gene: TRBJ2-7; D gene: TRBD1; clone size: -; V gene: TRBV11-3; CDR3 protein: CASSLEGQFYEQYF; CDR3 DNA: TGTGCCAGCAGCCTAGAGGGACAGTTCTACGAGCAGTACTTC
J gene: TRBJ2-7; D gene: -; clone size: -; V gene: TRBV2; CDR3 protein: CASSEIQTYEQYF; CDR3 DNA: TGTGCCAGCAGTGAAATCCAGACCTACGAGCAGTACTTC
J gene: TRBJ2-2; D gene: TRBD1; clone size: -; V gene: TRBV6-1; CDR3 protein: CASKPGQGSPGELFF; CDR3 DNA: TGTGCCAGCAAACCGGGACAGGGGAGCCCCGGGGAGCTGTTTTTT
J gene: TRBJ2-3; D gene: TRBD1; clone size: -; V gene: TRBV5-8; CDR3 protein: CASSPTRTGKKEDTQYF; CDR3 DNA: TGTGCCAGCAGCCCAACAAGGACAGGAAAGAAGGAAGATACGCAGTATTTT
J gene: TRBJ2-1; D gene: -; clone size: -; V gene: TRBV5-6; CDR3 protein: CASSPNYNEQFF; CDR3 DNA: TGTGCCAGCAGCCCCAATTACAATGAGCAGTTCTTC
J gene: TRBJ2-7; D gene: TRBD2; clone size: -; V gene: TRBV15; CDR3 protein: CATSRLIAGFSYEQYF; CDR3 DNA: TGTGCCACCAGCAGATTAATAGCGGGATTCTCCTACGAGCAGTACTTC
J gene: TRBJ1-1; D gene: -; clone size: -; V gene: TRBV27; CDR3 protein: CASSLLSSTEAFF; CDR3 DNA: TGTGCCAGCAGTTTGTTAAGTAGCACTGAAGCTTTCTTT
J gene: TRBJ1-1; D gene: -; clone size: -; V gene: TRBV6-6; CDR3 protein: CASSYYGGEAFF; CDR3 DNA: TGTGCCAGCAGTTATTACGGGGGAGAAGCTTTCTTT
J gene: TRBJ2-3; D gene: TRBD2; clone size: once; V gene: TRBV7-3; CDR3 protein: CASSLQAGALTDTQYF; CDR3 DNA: TGTGCCAGCAGCTTACAAGCGGGGGCCCTCACAGATACGCAGTATTTT
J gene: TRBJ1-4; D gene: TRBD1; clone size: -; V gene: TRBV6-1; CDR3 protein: CASSRGGQGLEKLFF; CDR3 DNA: TGTGCCAGCAGCAGGGGGGGACAGGGTTTGGAAAAACTGTTTTTT
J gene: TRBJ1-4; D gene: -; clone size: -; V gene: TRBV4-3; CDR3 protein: CASSQGGAGGLKEKLFF; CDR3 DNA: TGCGCCAGCAGCCAAGGAGGGGCGGGGGGGTTAAAAGAAAAACTGTTTTTT
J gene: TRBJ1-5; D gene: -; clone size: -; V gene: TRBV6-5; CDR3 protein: CASSYSRGYQPQHF; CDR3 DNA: TGTGCCAGCAGTTACTCTAGGGGTTATCAGCCCCAGCATTTT
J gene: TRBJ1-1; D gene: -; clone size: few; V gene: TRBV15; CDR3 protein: CATGGPTMRTEAFF; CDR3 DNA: TGTGCCACTGGAGGACCCACGATGCGCACTGAAGCTTTCTTT
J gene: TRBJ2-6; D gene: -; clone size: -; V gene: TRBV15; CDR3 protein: CATSRGTSSSGANVLTF; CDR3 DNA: TGTGCCACCAGCAGGGGGACATCCAGCTCTGGGGCCAACGTCCTGACTTTC
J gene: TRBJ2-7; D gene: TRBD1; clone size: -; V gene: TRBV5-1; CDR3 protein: CASSRTGGSYEQYF; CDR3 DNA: TGCGCCAGCAGCCGGACAGGGGGCAGCTACGAGCAGTACTTC
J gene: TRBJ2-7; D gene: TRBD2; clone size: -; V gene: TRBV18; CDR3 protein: CASSRIAGGPYEQYF; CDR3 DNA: TGTGCCAGCTCACGTATAGCGGGGGGCCCCTACGAGCAGTACTTC
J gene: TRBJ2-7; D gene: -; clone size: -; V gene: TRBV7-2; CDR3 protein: CASSLAVQGNEQYF; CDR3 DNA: TGTGCCAGCAGCTTAGCGGTACAGGGTAACGAGCAGTACTTC
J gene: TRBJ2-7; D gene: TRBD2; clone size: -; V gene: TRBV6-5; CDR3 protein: CASSTLAGAYEQYF; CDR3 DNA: TGTGCCAGCAGCACCCTAGCGGGAGCCTACGAGCAGTACTTC
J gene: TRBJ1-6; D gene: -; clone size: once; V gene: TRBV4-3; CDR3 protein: CASSRDGGSVSGSPLHF; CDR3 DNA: TGCGCCAGCAGCCGCGATGGCGGTTCGGTTTCGGGTTCACCCCTCCACTTT
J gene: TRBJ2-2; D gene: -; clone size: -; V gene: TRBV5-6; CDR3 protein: CASSLTTTGELFF; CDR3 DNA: TGTGCCAGCAGCCTAACTACCACCGGGGAGCTGTTTTTT
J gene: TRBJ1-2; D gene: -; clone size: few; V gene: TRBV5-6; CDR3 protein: CASSPTWEEVYTF; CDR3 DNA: TGTGCCAGCAGCCCAACCTGGGAGGAAGTCTACACCTTC
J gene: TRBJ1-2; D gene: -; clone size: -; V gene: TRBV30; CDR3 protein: CAWSPPNGYTF; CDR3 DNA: TGTGCCTGGAGTCCCCCCAATGGCTACACCTTC
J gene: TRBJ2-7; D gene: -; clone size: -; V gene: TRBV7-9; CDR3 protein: CSSSQGSGRYEQYF; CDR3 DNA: TGTTCCAGCAGCCAGGGGTCCGGACGATACGAGCAGTACTTC
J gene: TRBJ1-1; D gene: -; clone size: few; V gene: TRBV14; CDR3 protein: CASSQERAQQWNTEAFF; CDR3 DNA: TGTGCCAGCAGCCAAGAGAGGGCACAGCAGTGGAACACTGAAGCTTTCTTT
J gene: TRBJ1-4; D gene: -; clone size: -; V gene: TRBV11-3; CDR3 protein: CASSLRGGQEKLFF; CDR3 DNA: TGTGCCAGCAGCTTAAGGGGAGGGCAGGAAAAACTGTTTTTT
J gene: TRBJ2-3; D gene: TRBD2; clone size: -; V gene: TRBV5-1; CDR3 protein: CASSWTSITDTQYF; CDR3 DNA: TGCGCCAGCAGCTGGACTAGCATCACAGATACGCAGTATTTT
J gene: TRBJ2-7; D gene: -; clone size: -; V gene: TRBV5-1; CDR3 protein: CASSLGGGELGEQYF; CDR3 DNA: TGCGCCAGCAGCTTGGGAGGGGGTGAGTTAGGCGAGCAGTACTTC
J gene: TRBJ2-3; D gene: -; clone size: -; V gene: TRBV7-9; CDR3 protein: CASSLNRVSDTQYF; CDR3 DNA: TGTGCCAGCAGCTTAAACAGGGTGTCGGATACGCAGTATTTT
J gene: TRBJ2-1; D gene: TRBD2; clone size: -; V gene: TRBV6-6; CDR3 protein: CASRDSGRSHNEQFF; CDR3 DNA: TGTGCCAGCAGGGACAGCGGGAGGTCACACAATGAGCAGTTCTTC
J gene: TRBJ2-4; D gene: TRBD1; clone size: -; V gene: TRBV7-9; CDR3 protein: CSSSSTFPGQKNIQYF; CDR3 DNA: TGTTCCAGCAGCTCCACCTTCCCGGGACAGAAAAACATTCAGTACTTC
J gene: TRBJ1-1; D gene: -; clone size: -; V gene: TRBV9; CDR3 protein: CASSPQAANTEAFF; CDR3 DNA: TGTGCCAGCAGCCCCCAGGCAGCGAACACTGAAGCTTTCTTT
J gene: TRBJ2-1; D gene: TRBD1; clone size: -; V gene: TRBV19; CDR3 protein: CASSTGQGFTNEQFF; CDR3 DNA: TGTGCCAGTAGTACGGGACAGGGGTTCACCAATGAGCAGTTCTTC
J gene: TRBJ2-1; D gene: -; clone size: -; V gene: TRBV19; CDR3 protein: CASSSRTGVLNEQFF; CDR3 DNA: TGTGCCAGTAGTTCACGAACGGGGGTTTTAAATGAGCAGTTCTTC
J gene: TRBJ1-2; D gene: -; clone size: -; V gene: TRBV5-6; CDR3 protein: CASSRTDYNYGYTF; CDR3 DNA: TGTGCCAGCAGCAGGACAGACTATAACTATGGCTACACCTTC
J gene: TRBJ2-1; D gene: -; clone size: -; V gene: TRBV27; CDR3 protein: CASSLNAGIPEVF; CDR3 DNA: TGTGCCAGCAGTTTAAATGCCGGCATCCCCGAGGTCTTC
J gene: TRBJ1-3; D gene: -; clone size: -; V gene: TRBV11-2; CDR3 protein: CASSLLHGVQRNTIYF; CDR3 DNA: TGTGCCAGCAGCTTACTCCACGGAGTTCAGCGAAACACCATATATTTT
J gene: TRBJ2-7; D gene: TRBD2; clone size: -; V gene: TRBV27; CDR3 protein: CATRRGFYEQYF; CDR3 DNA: TGTGCCACCCGGCGGGGGTTTTACGAGCAGTACTTC
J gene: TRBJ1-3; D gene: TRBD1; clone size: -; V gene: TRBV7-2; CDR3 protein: CASSLAERGDRAGNTIYF; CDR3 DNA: TGTGCCAGCAGCTTAGCGGAAAGAGGAGACAGGGCTGGAAACACCATATATTTT
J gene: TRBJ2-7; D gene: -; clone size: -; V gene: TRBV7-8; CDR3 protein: CASSPGILYAQYF; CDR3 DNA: TGTGCCAGCAGCCCCGGGATCTTGTACGCGCAGTACTTC
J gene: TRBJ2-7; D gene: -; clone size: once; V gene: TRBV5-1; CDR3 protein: CASSLVESETPYEQYF; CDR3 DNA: TGCGCCAGCAGCTTGGTAGAGTCAGAGACTCCCTACGAGCAGTACTTC
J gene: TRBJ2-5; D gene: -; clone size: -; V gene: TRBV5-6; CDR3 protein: CASSLRSAETQYF; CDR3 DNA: TGTGCCAGCAGCCTCCGAAGCGCAGAGACCCAGTACTTC
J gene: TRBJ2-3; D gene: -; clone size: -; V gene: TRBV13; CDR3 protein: CASSLGPGKLTDTQYF; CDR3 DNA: TGTGCCAGCAGCTTAGGCCCGGGAAAGTTGACAGATACGCAGTATTTT
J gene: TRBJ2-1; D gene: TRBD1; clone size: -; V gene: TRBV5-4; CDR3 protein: CASSLDRAGYNEQFF; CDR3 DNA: TGTGCCAGCAGCCTGGACAGGGCTGGGTACAATGAGCAGTTCTTC
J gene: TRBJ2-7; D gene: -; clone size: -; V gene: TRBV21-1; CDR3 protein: CASSKDPGTEQYF; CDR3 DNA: TGTGCCAGCAGCAAAGATCCAGGTACCGAGCAGTACTTC
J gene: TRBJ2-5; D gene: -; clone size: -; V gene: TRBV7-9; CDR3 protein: CSSSFGGLPETQYF; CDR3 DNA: TGTTCCAGCAGCTTTGGGGGACTCCCAGAGACCCAGTACTTC
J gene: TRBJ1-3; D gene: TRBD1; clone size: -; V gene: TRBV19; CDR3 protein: CASSKQGATGNTIYF; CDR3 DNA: TGTGCCAGTAGTAAACAGGGGGCCACTGGAAACACCATATATTTT
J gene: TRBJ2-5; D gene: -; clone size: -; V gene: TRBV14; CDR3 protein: CASSQDEALRDQETQYF; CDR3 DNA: TGTGCCAGCAGCCAAGATGAGGCCCTTCGGGACCAAGAGACCCAGTACTTC
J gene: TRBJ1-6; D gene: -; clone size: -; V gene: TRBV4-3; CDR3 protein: CASSQEPGAYNSPLHF; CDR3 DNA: TGCGCCAGCAGCCAAGAACCCGGGGCCTATAATTCACCCCTCCACTTT
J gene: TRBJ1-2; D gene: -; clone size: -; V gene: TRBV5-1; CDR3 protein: CASSITGSYGYTF; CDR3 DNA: TGCGCCAGCAGCATAACAGGGTCCTATGGCTACACCTTC
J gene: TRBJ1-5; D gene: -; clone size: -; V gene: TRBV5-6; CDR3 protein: CASSFFDQPQHF; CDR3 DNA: TGTGCCAGCAGCTTCTTTGATCAGCCCCAGCATTTT
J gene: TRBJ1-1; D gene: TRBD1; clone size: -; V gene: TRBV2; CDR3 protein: CASSATGGTEAFF; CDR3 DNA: TGTGCCAGCAGCGCTACAGGGGGCACTGAAGCTTTCTTT
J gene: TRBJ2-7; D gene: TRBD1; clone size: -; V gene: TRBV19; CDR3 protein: CASSRLGQGSSYEQYF; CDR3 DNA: TGTGCCAGTAGTAGGCTGGGACAGGGATCTTCGTACGAGCAGTACTTC
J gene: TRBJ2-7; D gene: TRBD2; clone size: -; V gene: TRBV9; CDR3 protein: CASSVSGGTYEQYF; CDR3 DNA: TGTGCCAGCAGCGTTAGCGGGGGTACCTACGAGCAGTACTTC